This passage covers 31 T cell receptor beta chains from one sample sequenced in a study of tumor and adjacent non-tumor tissue in lung cancer. The template was RNA from unsorted bulk tissue. Three rounds of nested PCR, following a modified ARM-PCR protocol, produced the TCRbeta library. Via MiXCR, TCRdb re-called the multiplex PCR reads, giving one row per CDR3 protein. Of about 75,000 distinct CDR3 sequences listed, 60% to 85% were seen once; the top ten hold more than 10%. The specimen sequenced was lung tumor tissue. Receptor source: a woman between 50 and 59 years old with non-small cell lung cancer.

This clonotype appeared a few times. The V and J genes are TRBV29-1 and TRBJ2-7; 9 nucleotides agree with TRBD2. Trimming removed 5 bases from V and 9 bases from J; junction bases left unmatched: 11. Germline V gene data show CDR1 as SQVTM and CDR2 as ANQGSEA. The CDR3 covers 13 residues. The CDR3 DNA is TGCAGCGTTACAGGGACTAGCCCCTGCGTGCAGTACTTC. Its translation: CSVTGTSPCVQYF.

This clonotype was detected once. V gene TRBV11-2 combines with J gene TRBJ2-3, with D hard to call. Deletions cut 2 bases from V and 12 bases from J, with 18 bases between. CDR1 and CDR2 from the germline V gene are SGHAT and FQNNGV. The CDR3 runs 14 residues. The CDR3 sequence is CASSLHLVADIQYF. The CDR3 coding sequence is TGTGCCAGCAGCTTACATCTGGTAGCAGATATTCAGTATTTT.

In regard to this clonotype: Mismatch with germline at one junction end may stem from a read error. The chain couples TRBV6-5 to TRBJ1-2; D is unresolved. The CDR3 is 13 residues long. Per germline, CDR1 MNHEY and CDR2 SVGAGI. In DNA form, the CDR3 reads TGCGCCAGCAGTTACGAGGTTAACTATGGCTACATCTTC. Translating gives CASSYEVNYGYIF.

This clonotype has a single count. The junction does not match germline at one end; this may be a read error. The chain uses TRBV10-1 and TRBJ2-7, with D perhaps matching TRBD2 (5 bases). Germline loops: CDR1 WNHNN, CDR2 SYGVQD (reference sequence). The CDR3 has 15 residues. CDR3 residues: CATAEVRAMRYEQYF. CDR3 coding DNA: TGCGCCACCGCCGAGGTGAGGGCCATGCGGTACGAGCAATACTTC.

V gene TRBV12-3 or TRBV12-4 combines with J gene TRBJ1-1; no clear D. The CDR3 has 13 residues. The V end was cut by 10 bases, the J end by 1 base, with 13 bases between. The CDR3 sequence: CATCFKRNTEAFF. For the CDR3, the DNA is TGTGCCACCTGTTTTAAACGGAACACTGAAGCTTTCTTT.

The chain recombines TRBV28 with TRBJ1-1; 10 nucleotides agree with TRBD1. The CDR3 loop spans 16 amino acids. The V gene's germline CDR1 is MDHEN and CDR2 SYDVKM. V trimming: 3 bases; J trimming: 7 bases; junction bases outside the gene matches: 11. Written as DNA, the CDR3 is TGTGCCAGCAGTTTGACAGGGGGCGATAGGAGGAGTGAAGCTTTCTTT. Its translation is CASSLTGGDRRSEAFF.

About this clonotype itself: At one end, the junction sequence differs from germline, possibly due to a read error. V is TRBV4-1 and J is TRBJ2-1, with a weak D call TRBD1 (5 bases). Looked up from germline, CDR1 is MGHRA and CDR2 is YSYEKL. CDR3 length: 16 amino acids. CDR3 in DNA: TGCACCAGCAGCCAAGGACACCTTGTGACCTATAACGAGCAGTTCTTC. It translates to CTSSQGHLVTYNEQFF.

Comments on this clonotype: Since no conserved phenylalanine or tryptophan closes the CDR3, a read error is the likely cause. This chain joins TRBV10-3 and TRBJ2-2, with 7 bases that match TRBD1. V lost 6 bases and J lost 0; bases outside the gene matches: 10. The germline V gene encodes CDR1 ENHRY and CDR2 SYGVKD. The CDR3 totals 17 residues. CDR3 amino acids: CAIRSITGDTNTGELFI. The CDR3 DNA sequence: TGTGCCATCAGATCTATAACAGGGGACACGAACACCGGGGAGCTGTTTATT.

A remark on this clonotype: A much larger clonotype is one base distant, so this may be a read error. The missing conserved phenylalanine or tryptophan at the end of this CDR3 makes a read error likely. The rearrangement joins TRBV20-1 to TRBJ2-4; 7 bases match TRBD1. The CDR3 loop spans 11 amino acids. Germline V lookup: CDR1 DFQATT, CDR2 SNEGSKA (reference sequence). Unmatched junction bases numbered 3, after V lost 4 bases and J lost 9 bases. The CDR3: CSATNRGIQYL. The CDR3 coding sequence is TGCAGTGCTACTAACAGGGGCATTCAGTACCTC.

Comments on this clonotype: Mismatch with germline at one junction end may stem from a read error. The chain has TRBV6-6 and TRBJ2-6, with D tentatively TRBD1 (5 bases). This CDR3 has 16 residues. Germline-derived CDR1 and CDR2 are MNHNY and SVGAGI (reference sequence). The DNA of the CDR3 is TGTGCCAGCAGTGTTCCATGGAGCTCTGGGGCCAACATCCTGACTTTC. Encoded protein: CASSVPWSSGANILTF.

About this clonotype itself: One end of the junction fails to match germline, which may point to a read error. The rearrangement links TRBV10-3 to TRBJ1-6; a weak D match, TRBD1 (6 bases). This CDR3 contains 14 residues. CDR1 is ENHRY, CDR2 SYGVKD, per germline. In DNA form, the CDR3 reads TGTGCCATCAATGAGGGGGGCTGGGACTCACCCCTCCACTTT. Its translation is CAINEGGWDSPLHF.

Note on this clonotype: With a much larger clone just one base away, this may be a read error. The V call is TRBV20-1, the J call TRBJ1-1; unclear D gene. Trimming removed 7 bases from V and 6 bases from J, with 12 bases in between. Looked up from germline, CDR1 is DFQATT and CDR2 is SNEGSKA (reference sequence). This CDR3 is 11 amino acids long. For the CDR3, the DNA is TGCAGTGATAGGTGGAGGCCTGAAGCTTTCTTT. Encoded protein: CSDRWRPEAFF.

Regarding this clonotype: Here the CDR3 omits its conserved ending phenylalanine or tryptophan, so a read error is the likely source. The chain recombines TRBV11-2 with TRBJ1-3; D gene unclear. Germline V CDR1 and CDR2: SGHAT, FQNNGV. The CDR3 sequence is 17 residues long. For the CDR3, the DNA is TGTGCCAGCAGCTTCTATTTCGGCCGATTCTCTGTAAACACCATATATTCT. This gives the protein CASSFYFGRFSVNTIYS.

Of note for this clonotype: Relative to the germline gene, one junction end is altered; a read error may explain this. The V call is TRBV6-5, the J call TRBJ1-1; the D gene is possibly TRBD1 (5 bases). The CDR3 runs 14 residues. CDR1 is MNHEY, CDR2 SVGAGI, per germline. CDR3 residues: CVSSYSRGAHADFF. The CDR3 DNA reads TGTGTCAGCAGTTACTCGCGGGGCGCCCATGCAGATTTCTTT.

As to this clonotype: This likely comes from a read error, as the CDR3 has no conserved phenylalanine or tryptophan at its end. The chain has TRBV4-2 and TRBJ2-1, with TRBD2 matching over 9 bases. CDR1 and CDR2 (germline): LGHNA, YNFKEQ. The CDR3 spans 16 residues. CDR3 DNA sequence: TGTGCCAGCAACCAAGAAAGACTAGCGGACTGGAATGAGCAGTTCGTC. Its protein is CASNQERLADWNEQFV.

Points on this clonotype: This may arise from a read error, as a much more abundant clone is one base away. The CDR3 carries no conserved terminal phenylalanine or tryptophan, so it likely arises from a read error. The CDR3 spells CSARGSEEGIYEQYS. Written as DNA, the CDR3 is TGCAGTGCTAGAGGCTCAGAGGAAGGGATCTACGAGCAGTACTCC. The chain has TRBV20-1 and TRBJ2-7; D remains ambiguous. The CDR3 totals 15 residues. V gave up 1 base and J gave up 3 bases, with 16 bases separating them. From germline, CDR1 is DFQATT and CDR2 SNEGSKA (reference sequence).

On this clonotype: At one end, the junction sequence differs from germline, possibly due to a read error. The gene calls are TRBV6-4 and TRBJ2-2; D may match TRBD1 or TRBD2 (6 bases each). The germline V gene encodes CDR1 MRHNA and CDR2 SNTAGT. The CDR3 contains 15 residues. In DNA, the CDR3 is TGTACCAGCAGTGACGGAAGGGACAACACGGGGGAGATGTTTTTT. Translating it yields CTSSDGRDNTGEMFF.

This clonotype was counted many times. The chain couples TRBV5-1 to TRBJ2-1; 10 bases fit TRBD1. CDR1 SGHRS and CDR2 YFSETQ come from the germline V gene. The trim removed 0 bases at V and 6 bases at J, leaving 15 bases unmatched. This CDR3 is built from 19 residues. CDR3 amino acids: CASSLDGGQGYRFSNEQFF. The DNA for the CDR3 is TGCGCCAGCAGCTTGGATGGGGGACAGGGGTATAGGTTTAGCAATGAGCAGTTCTTC.

Remarks on this clonotype: The conserved final phenylalanine or tryptophan is absent from the CDR3, which likely points to a read error. The chain is built from TRBV10-3 and TRBJ2-6; D possibly uses TRBD1 or TRBD2 (5 bases each). The CDR3 contains 15 residues. Germline loops: CDR1 ENHRY, CDR2 SYGVKD. The CDR3 DNA reads TGTGCCATCAATGAGTCGGACTCTGGGGCCAATGTCCTGACTTTG. This codes for CAINESDSGANVLTL.

Turning to this clonotype: This CDR3 is missing its conserved last phenylalanine or tryptophan, likely due to a read error. V gene TRBV12-3 or TRBV12-4 combines with J gene TRBJ2-2; 7 nucleotides match TRBD2. Trimming removed 8 bases from V and 6 bases from J; junction bases left unmatched: 6. The CDR3 length is 13 residues. The CDR3 bases are TGTGCCAGCGAAGCGGGGTACGCCGGGGAGCTGTTTTTA. It encodes CASEAGYAGELFL.

The table lists this clonotype with a count of one. With a much larger clone just one base away, this may be a read error. J is TRBJ1-1 and V is TRBV5-1; D is unclear. The V and J ends lost 1 base and 3 bases respectively, with 7 bases between them. This CDR3 has 13 residues. Germline V gene lookup returns CDR1 SGHRS and CDR2 YFSETQ. The DNA for the CDR3 is TGCGCCAGCAGCTTGAATTGGGACACTGAAGCTTTCTTT. This gives the protein CASSLNWDTEAFF.

As to this clonotype: Without the conserved terminal phenylalanine or tryptophan, this CDR3 likely stems from a read error. The chain combines TRBV29-1 with TRBJ2-5; weak D call: TRBD2 (5 bases). Germline lookup yields CDR1 SQVTM and CDR2 ANQGSEA. The CDR3 loop spans 14 amino acids. V lost 1 base and J lost 5, with 14 bases in between. The CDR3 region is CSVEVATKHETQYS. CDR3 DNA sequence: TGCAGCGTTGAAGTTGCGACTAAGCACGAGACCCAGTACTCC.

On this clonotype itself: This sequence may be a read error, since a much larger clone differs from it by one base. The CDR3 coding sequence is TGTGCCAGCAGTTGGAGCAGGGGGCTCTCCTACGAGCAGTACTTC. Amino acids: CASSWSRGLSYEQYF. The rearrangement links TRBV28 to TRBJ2-7; 8 nucleotides line up with TRBD1. After removal of 4 bases from V and 0 bases from J, the junction contained 5 bases not matched to a gene. Germline CDR1 is MDHEN and CDR2 is SYDVKM. This CDR3 has 15 residues.

In regard to this clonotype: It may be a read error: a sequence one base away is much more abundant. This sequence joins TRBV20-1 and TRBJ2-1; D is uncertain. Trimming took 0 bases from V and 5 from J, leaving 14 bases between them. The CDR3 runs 15 residues. Germline V lookup: CDR1 DFQATT, CDR2 SNEGSKA (reference sequence). The CDR3 here is CSARDPPDIHNEQFF. CDR3 in DNA: TGCAGTGCTAGAGATCCACCCGACATCCACAATGAGCAGTTCTTC.

As regards this clonotype: A read error may account for a junction end that differs from germline. The chain links TRBV4-1 to TRBJ1-5; a possible D gene is TRBD1 (5 bases). This CDR3 contains 16 residues. Germline CDR1 reads MGHRA; CDR2 reads YSYEKL. CDR3 DNA: TGCGCCAGTAGCCAAGAACAGGCCCATAGCAATCAGCCCCAGGACTTT. Translating gives CASSQEQAHSNQPQDF.

Comment on this clonotype: A clone one base away is much larger, so this may be a read error. The V gene is TRBV5-1, the J gene TRBJ1-6; unclear D gene. The V gene's germline CDR1 is SGHRS and CDR2 YFSETQ. CDR3 size: 15 residues. For the CDR3, the DNA is TGCGCCAGCAGCTTGGAGGCAGGCTATAATTCACCCTTCCACTTT. It is translated as CASSLEAGYNSPFHF.

The chain combines TRBV4-2 with TRBJ2-1; 8 nucleotides agree with TRBD1. The CDR3 runs 15 residues. Looked up from germline, CDR1 is LGHNA and CDR2 is YNFKEQ. The CDR3 DNA follows: TGTGCTGGCAGCCAAGATTGGACAGGGAACAATGAGCAGTTCTTC. It yields the protein CAGSQDWTGNNEQFF.

About this clonotype: One base away lies a much larger clone, so this may be a sequencing read error. Given the absence of the conserved phenylalanine or tryptophan at the CDR3 end, a read error is likely. The chain combines TRBV24-1 with TRBJ1-6, with D perhaps matching TRBD1 (6 bases). The CDR3 consists of 15 residues. V was clipped by 2 bases and J by 5 bases, with 9 bases between them. Germline V gene data show CDR1 as KGHDR and CDR2 as SFDVKD. Here the CDR3 DNA reads TGTGCCACCAGTGATTCCGGGACAAATAATTCACCCCTCCACCTT. Translating it yields CATSDSGTNNSPLHL.

Regarding this clonotype: Just one base apart from a much larger clone, this may be a read error. J is TRBJ2-3 and V is TRBV7-8; D gene unclear. CDR1 and CDR2 from the germline V gene are SGHVS and FQNEAQ. The CDR3 has 12 amino acids. Trimming pared 7 bases from V and 2 bases from J, leaving 7 bases between. For the CDR3, the DNA is TGTGCCAGCAACACTTACACAGATACGCAGTATTTT. It yields the protein CASNTYTDTQYF.

For this clonotype: A read error may account for a junction end that differs from germline. CDR3 in amino acids: CSVSGTRAGITIYF. CDR3 DNA sequence: TGTAGCGTATCCGGGACACGGGCTGGAATCACCATATATTTT. The chain links TRBV29-1 to TRBJ1-3; TRBD1 might be the D (6 bases). The germline V gene has CDR1 SQVTM and CDR2 ANQGSEA. The CDR3 consists of 14 residues.

As to this clonotype: Relative to the germline gene, one junction end is altered; a read error may explain this. In nucleotides, the CDR3 is TGTGCCAGCAGACAACATTTTACTAGCGGGAGGATGGATATGCAGTATTTT. Encoded protein: CASRQHFTSGRMDMQYF. This rearrangement joins TRBV4-2 to TRBJ2-3; 12 nucleotides line up with TRBD2. The CDR3 runs 17 residues. The germline V gene has CDR1 LGHNA and CDR2 YNFKEQ.